This is a list of T cell receptor beta chains from one sample in a study of early T cells in non-severe SARS-CoV-2 infection. A single record per CDR3 protein comes from TCRdb applying MiXCR to the 5' RACE reads. The repertoire holds 45,000 or so distinct CDR3 sequences, with less than 7% as singletons. The sample was whole blood. These receptors were obtained from an adult who was a healthcare worker with PCR-confirmed SARS-CoV-2 infection or an uninfected control (not recorded which). Both conserved end residues are part of each CDR3. Each record gives: J gene, clone size, D gene, V gene, CDR3 protein, CDR3 DNA. A D gene is named only where the DNA matches it firmly. The size entry is marked missing in some rows and otherwise reads once, few, many or a size class.

>TRBJ1-2|many|-|TRBV27
CASKSGLEGYTF
TGTGCCTCGAAGAGCGGGTTAGAGGGCTACACCTTC
>TRBJ2-1|many|-|TRBV15
CATSRELWTDEQFF
TGTGCCACCAGCAGAGAGTTGTGGACGGATGAGCAGTTCTTC
>TRBJ1-2|many|TRBD1|TRBV19
CASTDRNYGYTF
TGTGCCAGTACGGACAGGAACTATGGCTACACCTTC
>TRBJ2-3|few|TRBD2|TRBV12-5
CASGLRAGVTTDTQYF
TGTGCTAGTGGTTTGAGAGCGGGGGTAACCACAGATACGCAGTATTTT
>TRBJ1-3|many|-|TRBV3-1
CASSQRLGNTIYF
TGTGCCAGCAGCCAGCGACTGGGAAACACCATATATTTT
>TRBJ2-7|many|-|TRBV5-4
CASKRDLSYEQYF
TGTGCCAGTAAGAGGGACCTCTCCTACGAGCAGTACTTC
>TRBJ2-1|few|TRBD2|TRBV19
CASSARLGRGDTYNEQFF
TGTGCCAGTAGTGCCCGACTTGGGCGGGGGGACACCTACAATGAGCAGTTCTTC
>TRBJ1-2|many|TRBD1|TRBV30
CAWRDRGYGYTF
TGTGCCTGGAGGGACAGGGGCTATGGCTACACCTTC
>TRBJ2-1|few|-|TRBV6-1
CASSEAKALNNEQFF
TGTGCCAGCAGTGAAGCAAAGGCGCTGAACAATGAGCAGTTCTTC
>TRBJ2-2|few|-|TRBV6-1
CASSPHGGTNTGELFF
TGTGCCAGCAGTCCCCATGGCGGGACGAACACCGGGGAGCTGTTTTTT
>TRBJ1-1|many|-|TRBV29-1
CSVGDSLNTEAFF
TGCAGCGTTGGAGACAGCTTGAACACTGAAGCTTTCTTT
>TRBJ2-3|many|TRBD1|TRBV9
CASSYGQGRTDTQYF
TGTGCCAGCAGCTACGGACAGGGCCGCACAGATACGCAGTATTTT
>TRBJ2-3|many|TRBD2|TRBV6-4
CASSDSRGADTQYF
TGTGCCAGCAGTGACTCGCGGGGGGCAGATACGCAGTATTTT
>TRBJ2-7|-|-|TRBV7-7
CASSEDSSSYDQYF
TGTGCCAGCAGCGAGGACAGTTCGTCCTACGATCAGTACTTC
>TRBJ1-6|-|TRBD1|TRBV4-2
CASSLDPDRINSPLHF
TGTGCCAGCAGCCTAGACCCGGACAGGATTAATTCACCCCTCCACTTT
>TRBJ1-5|many|TRBD1|TRBV20-1
CSARDGTGGGQPQHF
TGCAGTGCTAGAGATGGGACAGGGGGCGGCCAGCCCCAGCATTTT
>TRBJ2-2|many|-|TRBV30
CAWTARAGSTGELFF
TGTGCCTGGACCGCCCGGGCGGGGAGCACCGGGGAGCTGTTTTTT
>TRBJ2-1|-|TRBD2|TRBV3-1
CASSQDRSRGGSYNEQFF
TGTGCCAGCAGCCAAGATCGATCGCGGGGGGGATCCTACAATGAGCAGTTCTTC
>TRBJ2-5|-|TRBD1|TRBV7-7
CASSQGQGQETQYF
TGTGCCAGCAGCCAAGGACAGGGCCAAGAGACCCAGTACTTC
>TRBJ1-4|many|-|TRBV6-6
CASSYSIVAPEKLFF
TGTGCCAGCAGTTACTCGATCGTGGCACCTGAAAAACTGTTTTTT
>TRBJ1-6|many|-|TRBV12-3/TRBV12-4
CASSFDGGPLHF
TGTGCCAGCAGTTTTGACGGAGGACCCCTCCACTTT
>TRBJ1-3|many|TRBD1|TRBV3-1
CASSAGTGGNTIYF
TGTGCCAGCAGCGCCGGGACAGGGGGAAACACCATATATTTT
>TRBJ1-5|many|TRBD1|TRBV11-3
CASSHNRDRDIYSNQPQHF
TGTGCCAGCAGCCACAATAGGGACAGGGACATTTATAGCAATCAGCCCCAGCATTTT
>TRBJ2-3|many|TRBD1|TRBV27
CASSLGQGSYSSTDTQYF
TGTGCCAGCAGTTTAGGACAGGGGTCATATTCTAGCACAGATACGCAGTATTTT
>TRBJ2-1|many|-|TRBV20-1
CSARGRWRREQFF
TGCAGTGCTAGGGGGCGGTGGAGACGGGAGCAGTTCTTC
>TRBJ2-7|many|TRBD1|TRBV20-1
CSGQGNDEQYF
TGCAGCGGACAGGGGAATGACGAGCAGTACTTC
>TRBJ2-7|many|-|TRBV10-3
CAISGGLYEQYF
TGTGCCATCAGTGGGGGACTCTACGAGCAGTACTTC
>TRBJ1-6|-|-|TRBV3-1
CASSQEPGSSPLHF
TGTGCCAGCAGCCAAGAACCGGGCAGCTCACCCCTCCACTTT
>TRBJ2-2|many|TRBD1|TRBV2
CASSGGQTTGELFF
TGTGCCAGCAGTGGGGGACAGACCACCGGGGAGCTGTTTTTT
>TRBJ2-2|-|-|TRBV11-2
CASSLVGHYTGELFF
TGTGCCAGCAGCTTAGTGGGACACTACACCGGGGAGCTGTTTTTT
>TRBJ2-1|-|TRBD1|TRBV5-4
CASSFGTGSYNEQFF
TGTGCCAGCAGTTTTGGGACAGGGTCCTACAATGAGCAGTTCTTC
>TRBJ2-7|few|-|TRBV20-1
CSASGPNYYEQYF
TGCAGTGCTAGCGGCCCCAACTACTACGAGCAGTACTTC
>TRBJ2-3|many|-|TRBV28
CASSWTDTQYF
TGTGCCAGCAGTTGGACAGATACGCAGTATTTT
>TRBJ1-1|-|TRBD1|TRBV29-1
CSARTGSYAEAFF
TGCAGCGCCCGGACAGGGAGTTATGCTGAAGCTTTCTTT
>TRBJ1-2|many|-|TRBV5-4
CASSWGREGDYGYTF
TGTGCCAGCAGCTGGGGCAGGGAGGGGGACTATGGCTACACCTTC
>TRBJ2-4|-|TRBD2|TRBV11-2
CASSLNPKGSGGIQYF
TGTGCCAGCAGCTTAAATCCTAAGGGATCGGGGGGCATTCAGTACTTC
>TRBJ2-1|-|-|TRBV7-6
CASSLTQVSYNEQFF
TGTGCCAGCAGCTTAACGCAAGTCTCCTACAATGAGCAGTTCTTC
>TRBJ1-5|many|-|TRBV20-1
CSAKRSEYSNQPQHF
TGCAGTGCAAAGAGATCCGAGTATAGCAATCAGCCCCAGCATTTT
>TRBJ2-7|-|-|TRBV5-1
CASSLTGDSYEQYF
TGCGCCAGCAGCTTGACGGGTGATTCCTACGAGCAGTACTTC